This T cell receptor beta chain emerged from a study of human T cells and chemical hapten exposure. V was pared by 6 bases and J by 0 bases, with 11 bases between. The CDR3 spans 15 residues. Regarding time point: pre-sensitization, week 0. Described treatment: therapeutic diphenylcyclopropenone sensitization with weekly scalp DPC. Individual cDNA molecules received unique molecular identifiers in the library. TCRdb called the RACE reads again in MiXCR, with one record for every CDR3 protein. The sample includes 35,000 to 50,000 distinct CDR3 sequences, 9.5% to 15% seen only once; the top ten take over 5.5%.

The genes are TRBV12-3 or TRBV12-4 and TRBJ1-4; the D is unclear. This sample comprised whole blood, obtained in connection with sensitization to the hapten diphenylcyclopropenone (DPC). The sequence derives from a woman in her 30s with alopecia areata. Some clones in this sample may be carry-over from other donors' samples. The DNA of the CDR3 is TGTGCCAGCAGACTATCCTACCCAACTAATGAAAAACTGTTTTTT. This codes for CASRLSYPTNEKLFF.